This TCR beta chain was identified in a study of blood T cell repertoires in COVID-19. Study in general: There were acute and convalescent COVID-19 samples, and they came from the United States, Italy and Spain. T cells, B-cell-depleted T cells, or PBMCs provided the cDNA or gDNA that served as material.

In the study's own analysis: Nucleated cell counts were estimated from reference gene primer amplification. Assay: immunoSEQ multiplex PCR; the TCRdb copy retains only in-frame clones and omits some. Clone size and V and J calls were adopted from that table, with D and trimming inferred from the DNA. Here the sample spans about 230,000 clones, approximately 90% being singletons. Germline V gene lookup returns CDR1 SGHRS and CDR2 YFSETQ. This CDR3 is 15 amino acids long. With V trimmed by 2 bases and J by 5 bases, 7 bases remained unmatched. V gene TRBV5-1 combines with J gene TRBJ2-5; TRBD1 matches at 9 bases. The source is a man over 45 with COVID-19, enrolled during active disease. The source material was peripheral blood. The DNA of the CDR3 is TGCGCCAGCAGCTTAACAGGGGGCCTGTTGGAGACCCAGTACTTC. It is translated as CASSLTGGLLETQYF.